Following are 2 T cell receptor beta chains from one sample sequenced in a study of blood T cell repertoires in COVID-19. This table comes from immunoSEQ multiplex PCR, and its TCRdb copy is limited to in-frame clones, with some not included. The profile shows under 150,000 clones, 76% of them singletons. The source material was peripheral blood. The source of these receptors is a woman aged 80 or over with active or convalescent COVID-19.

This chain links TRBV12-5 with TRBJ2-1; D possibly corresponds to TRBD2 (5 bases). The germline CDR1 and CDR2 sequences are LGHNT and FRNRAP. V dropped 3 bases and J dropped 0 bases, with 9 bases sitting between them. The CDR3 runs to 15 residues. The CDR3 reads CASGFLGSSYNEQFF. The CDR3 DNA reads TGTGCTAGTGGTTTCCTAGGGAGCTCCTACAATGAGCAGTTCTTC.

The chain employs TRBV5-6 and TRBJ2-1; 10 nucleotides agree with TRBD2. The CDR3 is 16 residues long. Trimming cost V 3 bases and J 4 bases; bases outside gene matches: 7. CDR1 SGHDT and CDR2 YYEEEE come from the germline V gene. Written as DNA, the CDR3 is TGTGCCAGCAGCTCGGAACTAGCGGGGATATACAATGAGCAGTTCTTC. It translates to CASSSELAGIYNEQFF.